The 6 T cell receptor beta chains in this list originate from one sample, sequenced in a study of graft-versus-host responses after intestinal transplantation. This table comes from immunoSEQ multiplex PCR, and its TCRdb copy is limited to in-frame clones, with some not included. The sample lists fewer than 110,000 clones, 80% to 95% seen once, with 0.9% to 1.5% in the top ten. Their recognized antigens are unknown. The sample in question was unstimulated CD8+ T cells sorted from spleen or lymph node cells, obtained before intestinal transplant. These receptors were obtained from a human donor who received an intestinal transplant.

The chain links TRBV7-8 to TRBJ2-5; 7 bases are shared with TRBD1. Losses at the gene ends were 6 bases for V and 0 bases for J; bases not matched to a gene: 7. Germline loops: CDR1 SGHVS, CDR2 FQNEAQ. CDR3 size: 15 residues. Here the CDR3 DNA reads TGTGCCAGCAGTTTCCCCGGGACAGACCAAGAGACCCAGTACTTC. Translation: CASSFPGTDQETQYF.

The rearrangement uses TRBV11-2 and TRBJ1-1; TRBD1 might be the D (5 bases). Trimming took 4 bases from V and 9 from J, leaving 9 bases between them. The CDR3 consists of 11 residues. Germline V gene sequence: CDR1 SGHAT, CDR2 FQNNGV. CDR3 in DNA: TGTGCCAGCAGCTCAGACAGACAAGCTTTCTTT. This translates into CASSSDRQAFF.

V usage is TRBV19 and J usage is TRBJ1-1; possibly TRBD1 for D (5 bases). Trimming stripped 3 bases from V and 11 bases from J, with 19 bases between. CDR3 length: 14 amino acids. Germline loops: CDR1 LNHDA, CDR2 SQIVND (reference sequence). In DNA form, the CDR3 reads TGTGCCAGTAGTATGGGGGACCCGACCCCGGGGGCTTTCTTT. Its translation is CASSMGDPTPGAFF.

V gene TRBV6-6 combines with J gene TRBJ1-2, with no clear D. V lost 7 bases, J lost 0 bases, and 15 bases lay in between. This CDR3 comprises 15 residues. Germline CDR1 and CDR2: MNHNY and SVGAGI (reference sequence). In DNA form, the CDR3 reads TGTGCCAGCACCTACAGCCCGATAGCTAACTATGGCTACACCTTC. As protein: CASTYSPIANYGYTF.

The rearrangement links TRBV19 to TRBJ1-1; D remains unclear. CDR3 size: 14 residues. Per germline, CDR1 LNHDA and CDR2 SQIVND (reference sequence). Deletions cut 3 bases from V and 0 bases from J, with 8 bases between. The CDR3 DNA reads TGTGCCAGTAGTATCCCCACCTTGAACACTGAAGCTTTCTTT. Translated, it gives CASSIPTLNTEAFF.

The chain recombines TRBV5-6 with TRBJ2-7; 7 bases align to TRBD2. V was pared by 3 bases and J by 4 bases, with 7 bases of the junction left unmatched. CDR1 is SGHDT, CDR2 YYEEEE, per germline. This CDR3 has 14 residues. The CDR3 is CASSSGLQEYEQYF. Here the CDR3 DNA reads TGTGCCAGCAGCTCGGGACTACAGGAGTACGAGCAGTACTTC.